This T cell receptor beta chain is from a study of Graves' ophthalmopathy and Graves' hyperthyroidism. As for the study in general: Prior to any treatment, peripheral blood was collected at the time of initial diagnosis.

As the template, RNA transcripts were used to amplify TCR beta CDR3 regions. HTBI primers were employed in first-round RT-PCR, then a second-round multiplex PCR followed. MiXCR, run by TCRdb on the multiplex PCR reads, gives a single entry per CDR3 protein. The sample has approximately 480,000 distinct CDR3 sequences, about 15% seen once. For donors with ophthalmopathy, the disease showed moderate-to-severe activity, reached CAS ≥3 and NOSPECS ≥4, and had lasted under 3 months. Study-level results: Stable hyperthyroidism and ophthalmopathy were told apart by a 13-signature model, which achieved 85% to 90% sensitivity and almost 82% specificity.

Germline loops: CDR1 MNHEY, CDR2 SMNVEV (reference sequence). The CDR3 is 14 residues long. The V end was cut by 8 bases, the J end by 2 bases, with 15 bases between. This clonotype was counted ten times or more. No antigen is known for it. The chain has TRBV27 and TRBJ1-1; maybe TRBD1 (5 bases). The material sequenced was blood. The clonotype was recovered from a woman in her twenties or thirties with Graves' ophthalmopathy. Here the CDR3 DNA reads TGTGCCAGCTCCGGAGGGACCGTTAACACTGAAGCTTTCTTT. Protein product: CASSGGTVNTEAFF.